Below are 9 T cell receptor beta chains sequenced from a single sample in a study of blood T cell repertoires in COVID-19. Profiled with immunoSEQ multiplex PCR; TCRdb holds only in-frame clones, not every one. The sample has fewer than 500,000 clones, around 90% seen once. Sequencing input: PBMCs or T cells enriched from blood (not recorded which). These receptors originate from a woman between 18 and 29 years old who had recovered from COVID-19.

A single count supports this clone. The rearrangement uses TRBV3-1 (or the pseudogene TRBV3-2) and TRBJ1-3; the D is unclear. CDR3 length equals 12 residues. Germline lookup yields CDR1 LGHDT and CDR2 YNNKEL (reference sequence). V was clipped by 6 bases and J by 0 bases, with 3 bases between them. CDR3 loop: CASRASGNTIYF. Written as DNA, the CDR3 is TGTGCCAGCAGGGCCTCTGGAAACACCATATATTTT.

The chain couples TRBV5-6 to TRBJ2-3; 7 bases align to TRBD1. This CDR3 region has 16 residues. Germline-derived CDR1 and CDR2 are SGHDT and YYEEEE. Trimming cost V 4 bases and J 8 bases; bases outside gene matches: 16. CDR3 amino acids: CASSIGLGGRGGTQYF. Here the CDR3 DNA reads TGTGCCAGCAGCATCGGGCTAGGGGGCCGAGGTGGTACGCAGTATTTT.

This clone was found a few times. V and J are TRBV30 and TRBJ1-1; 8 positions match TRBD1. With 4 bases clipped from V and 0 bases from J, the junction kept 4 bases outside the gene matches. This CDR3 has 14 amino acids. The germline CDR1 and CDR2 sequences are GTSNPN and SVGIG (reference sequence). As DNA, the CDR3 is TGTGCCTGGATCTGGACAGGGATGAACACTGAAGCTTTCTTT. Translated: CAWIWTGMNTEAFF.

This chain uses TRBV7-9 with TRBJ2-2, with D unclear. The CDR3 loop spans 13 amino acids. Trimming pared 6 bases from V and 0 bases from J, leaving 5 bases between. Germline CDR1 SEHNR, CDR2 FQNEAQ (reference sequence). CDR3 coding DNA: TGTGCCAGCAGGGCACCGAACACCGGGGAGCTGTTTTTT. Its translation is CASRAPNTGELFF.

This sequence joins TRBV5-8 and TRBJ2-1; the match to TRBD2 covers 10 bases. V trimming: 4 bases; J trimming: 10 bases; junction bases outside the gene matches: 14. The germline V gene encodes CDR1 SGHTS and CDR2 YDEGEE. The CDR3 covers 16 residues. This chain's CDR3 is CASSPSGGAPSWEQFF. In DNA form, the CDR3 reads TGTGCCAGCAGCCCTAGCGGGGGAGCCCCCTCTTGGGAGCAGTTCTTC.

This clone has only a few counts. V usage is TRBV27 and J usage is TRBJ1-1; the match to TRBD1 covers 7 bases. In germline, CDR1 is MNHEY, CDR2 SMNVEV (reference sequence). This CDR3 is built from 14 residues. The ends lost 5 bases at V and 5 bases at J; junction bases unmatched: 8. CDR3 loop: CASSPKGAWTEAFF. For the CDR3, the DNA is TGTGCCAGCAGTCCCAAGGGGGCGTGGACTGAAGCTTTCTTT.

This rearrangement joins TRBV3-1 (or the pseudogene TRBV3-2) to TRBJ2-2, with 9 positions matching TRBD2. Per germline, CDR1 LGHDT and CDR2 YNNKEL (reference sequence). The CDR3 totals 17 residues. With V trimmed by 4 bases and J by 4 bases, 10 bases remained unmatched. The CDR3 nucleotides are TGTGCCAGCAGCCGCGAGGCAGCGGGGGGTCTCACCGGGGAGCTGTTTTTT. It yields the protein CASSREAAGGLTGELFF.

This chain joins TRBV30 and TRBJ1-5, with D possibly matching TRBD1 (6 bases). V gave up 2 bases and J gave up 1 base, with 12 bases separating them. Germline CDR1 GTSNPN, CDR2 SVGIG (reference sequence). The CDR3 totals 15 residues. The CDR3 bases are TGTGCCTGGAGTATCACAGGGAGAAGCAATCAGCCCCAGCATTTT. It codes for CAWSITGRSNQPQHF.

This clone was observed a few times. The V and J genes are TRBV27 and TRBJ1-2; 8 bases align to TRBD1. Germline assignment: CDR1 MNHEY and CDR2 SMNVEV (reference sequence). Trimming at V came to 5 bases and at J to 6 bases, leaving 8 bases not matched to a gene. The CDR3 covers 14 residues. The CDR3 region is CASSPLGTGHGYTF. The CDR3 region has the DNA TGTGCCAGCAGTCCACTCGGGACAGGTCATGGCTACACCTTC.